The clone carrying this T cell receptor beta chain has at least ten counts. Arm-PCR of CDR3 regions and iRepertoire HTBI primers were used to build TCR beta libraries. Authors' data handling: Analysis of the samples identified 50 to 75 TRBV and about 14 TRBJ segments. TCRdb independently ran MiXCR on the multiplex PCR reads; one entry per CDR3 protein. TCRdb's processing, not the study's, gives the V and J calls here. The repertoire holds about 300,000 distinct CDR3 sequences, with approximately 20% as singletons. The time point here: persistent/refractory GD, antithyroid drugs over 5 years with positive TRAb. There was RNA extracted from PBMCs, and the TCR library was made from it. The sample is drawn from a study of regulatory T cells in long-lasting Graves disease. There are 12 residues in the CDR3. V gave up 3 bases and J gave up 6 bases, with 8 bases separating them.

Specimen: peripheral blood mononuclear cells (PBMCs), collected when the disease was refractory, from a patient treated with antithyroid drugs. The chain employs TRBV12-3 or TRBV12-4 and TRBJ1-1; D gene unclear. This TCR derives from a female donor with Graves disease. The CDR3 region has the DNA TGTGCCAGCAGTTTGACGGTCTCTGAAGCTTTCTTT. As protein: CASSLTVSEAFF.